This TCR beta chain originates from a study of shared clonotypes between healthy human individuals. Study conclusions and caveats: Sharing across four donors was highest in naive CD4 (roughly 5%) and lowest in memory CD8 (approximately 0.4%).

Measured with immunoSEQ multiplex PCR; TCRdb has only the in-frame clones, and not every one. The sample carries fewer than 1.6 million clones, just under 99% recorded once. Germline values: CDR1 LGHNT, CDR2 FRNRAP. The CDR3 is 15 amino acids. After removal of 6 bases from V and 9 bases from J, the junction contained 11 bases not matched to a gene. This clone showed up just once. Its antigen remains unknown. Material: naive CD4+ T cells sorted from blood. Described subset: CD45RA+ positively selected. The clonotype was recovered from a man aged 30 to 39 in good health. This sequence joins TRBV12-5 and TRBJ2-1, with TRBD1 identical over 10 bases. DNA of the CDR3: TGTGCTAGTGGCCGATGGGACAGGGGAATTGGTGAGCAGTTCTTC. Protein sequence: CASGRWDRGIGEQFF.